This T cell receptor (beta chain) was observed in a study of PD-L1 blockade in urothelial cancer. Study-level background: When patients started atezolizumab in about 2014, it was given at 1,200 mg intravenously every 3 weeks.

CDR1 MDHEN and CDR2 SYDVKM come from the germline V gene. V lost 6 bases, J lost 3 bases, and 16 bases lay in between. CDR3 length: 15 residues. Data came from immunoSEQ multiplex PCR; TCRdb stores just in-frame clones and leaves some out. This table holds about 51,000 clones, around nine tenths found once. In this sample, this clone turned up once. The time point is: peripheral blood 6 weeks after treatment start. The receptor was derived from a man aged 60 to 69 with urothelial cancer. This chain connects TRBV28 to TRBJ2-3, with D possibly matching TRBD1 (6 bases). Sequencing used PBMCs, obtained around atezolizumab (anti-PD-L1) treatment. The CDR3: CASSPHRAGTDTQYF. The DNA for the CDR3 is TGTGCCAGCAGCCCCCACAGGGCTGGGACAGATACGCAGTATTTT.